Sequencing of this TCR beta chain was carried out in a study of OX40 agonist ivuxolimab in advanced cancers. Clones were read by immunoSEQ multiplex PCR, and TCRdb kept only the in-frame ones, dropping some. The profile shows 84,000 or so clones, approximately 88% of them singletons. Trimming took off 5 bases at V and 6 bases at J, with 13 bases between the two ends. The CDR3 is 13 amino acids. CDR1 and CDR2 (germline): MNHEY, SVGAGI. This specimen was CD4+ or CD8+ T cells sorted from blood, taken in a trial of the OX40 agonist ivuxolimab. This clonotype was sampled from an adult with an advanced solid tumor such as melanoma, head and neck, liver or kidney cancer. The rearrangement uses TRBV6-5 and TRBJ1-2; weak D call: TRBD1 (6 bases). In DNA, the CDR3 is TGTGCCAGCAGTGACCCCAGGGGCCATGGCTACACCTTC. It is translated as CASSDPRGHGYTF.